Listed below are T cell receptor beta chains from one sample, sequenced in a study of blood T cell repertoires in COVID-19. Measured with immunoSEQ multiplex PCR; TCRdb has only the in-frame clones, and not every one. This table holds roughly 150,000 clones, roughly four fifths found once. Sequenced material: peripheral blood. These receptors originate from a man aged 60 to 69 with active or convalescent COVID-19. Each CDR3 is given with its conserved first and last residue.

TRBV24-1	CATSDSTGISYNEQFF
TRBV7-2	CASSRLVVTGELFF
TRBV27	CASSLSGGNQPQHF
TRBV18	CASSPTDSPTNTEAFF
TRBV18	CASFSTGTGSLTF
TRBV5-1	CASSLGAGTDTQYF
TRBV10-2	CASLSALAGEGETQYF
TRBV2	CASSGEDRGYGYTF
TRBV19	CASKEPRRGYGYTF
TRBV6-4	CASSSVGQGMVNEQFF
TRBV5-4	CASSPGRTAGNTIYF
TRBV11-2	CATSARDPTDTQYF
TRBV6-5	CASRLAGGEETQYF
TRBV29-1	CSVGKRGHEQYF
TRBV18	CASSPRDSGGETQYF
TRBV11-2	CASGEGGGYTF
TRBV19	CASSLAGSGTGELFF
TRBV19	CASSTRRGQSENTEAFF
TRBV3-1/TRBV3-2	CASSQVRTSTQTQYF
TRBV5-8	CASRLYSGANVLTF
TRBV9	CASSVGTGWDYGYTF
TRBV5-1	CASSLKDTTNEKLFF
TRBV29-1	CSVPGDRVWNAEAFF
TRBV2	CASSDGGLNTEAFF
TRBV2	CASRNTGGNQPQHF